This TCR beta chain was observed in a study of T and B cells in COVID-19 patients. Study-wide context: Blood was sampled from COVID-19 patients who were either actively infected or recovered. The recovered cohort's median age was about 34 years, versus about 63 years in active infection.

TRB was amplified from about 260-540 ng of blood genomic DNA. The ends were cut back, 2 bases at V and 4 bases at J, with 9 bases in the middle. The CDR3 extends over 14 amino acids. Germline V CDR1 and CDR2: SGHRS, YFSETQ. Multiplex PCR with BIOMED2 TRB-A/B primer pools amplified TRB rearrangements. MiXCR, run by TCRdb on the multiplex PCR reads, gives a single entry per CDR3 protein. The profile covers about 1,100 distinct CDR3 sequences, with 21% appearing a single time and around 15% taken by the ten largest. The V gene is TRBV5-1, the J gene TRBJ1-4; D is possibly TRBD1 (6 bases). The clonotype comes from a human donor with active COVID-19. The sample consisted of blood. The CDR3 reads CASSFGQFNEKLFF. CDR3 DNA: TGCGCCAGCAGCTTCGGACAGTTTAATGAAAAACTGTTTTTT.